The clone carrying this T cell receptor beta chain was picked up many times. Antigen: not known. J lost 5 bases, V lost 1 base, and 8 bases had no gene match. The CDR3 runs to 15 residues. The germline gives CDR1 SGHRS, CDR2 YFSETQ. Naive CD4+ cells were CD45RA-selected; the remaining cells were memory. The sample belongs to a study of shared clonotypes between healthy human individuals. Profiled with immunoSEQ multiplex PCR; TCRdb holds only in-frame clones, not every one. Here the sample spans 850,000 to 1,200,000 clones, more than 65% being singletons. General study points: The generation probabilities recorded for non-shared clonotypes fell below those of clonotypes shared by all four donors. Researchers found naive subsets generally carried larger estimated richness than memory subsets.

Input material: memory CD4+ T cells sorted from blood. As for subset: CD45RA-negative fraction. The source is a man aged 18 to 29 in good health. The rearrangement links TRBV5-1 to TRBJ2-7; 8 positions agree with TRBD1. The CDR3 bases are TGCGCCAGCAGCTTGCCTCTGGACAGGGTACACGAGCAGTACTTC. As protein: CASSLPLDRVHEQYF.